The clone carrying this TCR beta chain was seen a handful of times. The antigen remains unidentified. The data were taken from a study of T cell responses to AZD1222 COVID-19 vaccine. The germline V gene has CDR1 MNHEY and CDR2 SVGAGI. The V end was cut by 6 bases, the J end by 7 bases, with 10 bases between. The CDR3 covers 12 residues. Only in-frame clones appear in the TCRdb table, and some are missing; sequencing was by immunoSEQ multiplex PCR. The data contain some 160,000 clones, about 90% of them seen just once; the ten biggest clones take up more than 5.5%. Study-wide results and caveats: Increases in Spike-specific TCR breadth and depth were seen after two AZD1222 doses. Females made up more of the donors, who were largely white British, and clonal diversity may have come out too low.

The source of this sequence is an adult in good health. This sequence joins TRBV6-5 and TRBJ2-1; D not resolved. The specimen comprised peripheral blood, sampled on day 0 of AZD1222 vaccination. CDR3 amino acids: CASRIVLNEQFF. DNA of the CDR3: TGTGCCAGCAGGATTGTCCTTAATGAGCAGTTCTTC.